Listed here are 12 T cell receptor beta chains from one sample, sequenced in a study of regulatory T cells in long-lasting Graves disease. For TCR beta, libraries came from iRepertoire HTBI primers and Arm-PCR of CDR3 regions. TCRdb used MiXCR to reprocess the multiplex PCR reads, holding one entry per CDR3 protein. Altogether fewer than 450,000 distinct CDR3 sequences are present, around 20% being singletons, with the ten largest covering less than 25%. As for time point: persistent/refractory GD, antithyroid drugs over 5 years with positive TRAb. From RNA extracted from PBMCs, the TCR library was made. This material consisted of peripheral blood mononuclear cells (PBMCs), taken when the disease was refractory, from a patient treated with antithyroid drugs. The receptors derive from a female donor with Graves disease.

This clonotype occurred many times. The V call is TRBV11-3, the J call TRBJ1-2; D is ambiguous. Germline V gene lookup returns CDR1 SGHNT and CDR2 YENEEA. The CDR3 covers 15 residues. V was shortened by 4 bases and J by 0 bases, with 12 bases between the two germline ends. DNA for the CDR3: TGTGCCAGCAGCTGCCCCCTGGTCACTAACTATGGCTACACCTTC. It specifies CASSCPLVTNYGYTF.

The CDR3 loop is CASSEPGLFYEQYF. The DNA of the CDR3 is TGTGCCAGCAGCGAACCGGGACTATTCTACGAGCAGTACTTC. The chain joins TRBV14 to TRBJ2-7; TRBD2 matches 7 bases. V trimming: 5 bases; J trimming: 3 bases; junction bases outside the gene matches: 7. The CDR3 totals 14 residues. Germline CDR1 and CDR2: SGHDN and FVKESK.

About this clonotype: This sequence is one base from a far larger clone and is likely a read error. The chain links TRBV6-2 or TRBV6-3 to TRBJ2-5; TRBD1 matches 7 bases. V dropped 5 bases and J dropped 5; count of bases not matched to a gene: 11. The CDR3 is 15 amino acids. Per the germline V gene, CDR1 is MNHEY and CDR2 is SVGEGT. The CDR3 reads CASSEPDRAGETQYF. The CDR3 DNA is TGTGCCAGCAGTGAACCTGACAGGGCAGGGGAGACCCAGTACTTC.

The rearrangement joins TRBV2 to TRBJ2-3; D remains ambiguous. V lost 5 bases to trimming and J lost 3 bases, with 15 bases between them. CDR3 length equals 15 residues. Germline V lookup: CDR1 SNHLY, CDR2 FYNNEI. CDR3 DNA sequence: TGTGCCAGCAGTTACTCGTCGCGAAGGACAGATACGCAGTATTTT. Translated: CASSYSSRRTDTQYF.

This clonotype was seen only a few times. Given a much more abundant clone one base away, this may be a read error. Since the CDR3 does not end with the conserved phenylalanine or tryptophan, this likely comes from a read error. The gene calls are TRBV10-3 and TRBJ2-5; 10 bases agree with TRBD1. There are 13 residues in the CDR3. Germline assignment: CDR1 ENHRY and CDR2 SYGVKD. Germline trimming cut 6 bases from V and 5 bases from J; bases unmatched to any gene: 3. The CDR3: CAISGTGDETQYL. CDR3 nucleotides: TGTGCCATCAGCGGGACAGGGGACGAGACCCAGTACCTC.

This chain links TRBV5-1 with TRBJ1-6, with 9 bases fitting TRBD1. J was trimmed by 5 bases and V by 9 bases; bases with no gene match: 6. This CDR3 has 14 residues. Germline V gene data show CDR1 as SGHRS and CDR2 as YFSETQ. The CDR3 bases are TGCGCCAACCCGACAGGGGGGGATAATTCACCCCTCCACTTT. Translation gives CANPTGGDNSPLHF.

At least ten counts were recorded for this clonotype. The rearrangement links TRBV10-3 to TRBJ2-7; tentative D call: TRBD2 (5 bases). The CDR3 sequence is 14 residues long. V lost 7 bases and J lost 5, with 18 bases in between. Germline V CDR1 and CDR2: ENHRY, SYGVKD. This CDR3 reads CAIKAGVTVDEQYF. The DNA for the CDR3 is TGTGCCATCAAGGCGGGCGTGACTGTAGACGAGCAGTACTTC.

The rearrangement joins TRBV30 to TRBJ2-4, with D unresolved. Germline V gene sequence: CDR1 GTSNPN, CDR2 SVGIG (reference sequence). This CDR3 is built from 15 residues. V was clipped by 0 bases and J by 9 bases, with 18 bases between them. This chain's CDR3 is CAWSVVQTQQGIQYF. The CDR3 nucleotides are TGTGCCTGGAGTGTGGTACAGACACAACAAGGCATTCAGTACTTC.

V and J are TRBV20-1 and TRBJ2-5; D remains unclear. V was shortened by 1 base and J by 1 base, with 13 bases between the two germline ends. Per germline, CDR1 DFQATT and CDR2 SNEGSKA (reference sequence). CDR3 length: 15 amino acids. The CDR3 loop is CSARAPHDSQETQYF. The DNA for the CDR3 is TGCAGTGCTAGAGCCCCACACGACTCCCAAGAGACCCAGTACTTC.

The CDR3 sequence: CASALLDRGNQPQHF. DNA of the CDR3: TGTGCCAGCGCATTACTCGACAGGGGCAATCAGCCCCAGCATTTT. The rearrangement links TRBV6-1 to TRBJ1-5; 7 bases map to TRBD1. Germline V gene data show CDR1 as MNHNS and CDR2 as SASEGT. The CDR3 is 15 amino acids. J gave up 2 bases and V 8 bases, and 9 bases lay outside the gene matches.

This clonotype was found a few times. The chain has TRBV12-3 or TRBV12-4 and TRBJ2-7; possibly TRBD1 for D (6 bases). Trimming shortened V by 6 bases and J by 2 bases, and 14 bases separated the two germline ends. The CDR3 consists of 14 residues. In DNA, the CDR3 is TGTGCCAGCAGCGAAACAGGGTCCCCCTACGAGCAGTACTTC. This translates into CASSETGSPYEQYF.

This sequence joins TRBV28 and TRBJ1-4, with no clear D. This CDR3 is built from 11 residues. Germline CDR1 and CDR2: MDHEN and SYDVKM. V was shortened by 10 bases and J by 8 bases, with 11 bases between the two germline ends. CDR3 residues: CATSKREKLFF. The CDR3 DNA reads as TGTGCCACCTCAAAACGGGAAAAACTGTTTTTT. Supplemented by reference TRBV28 and TRBJ1-4, the full variable domain reads DVKVTQSSRYLVKRTGEKVFLECVQDMDHENMFWYRQDPGLGLRLIYFSYDVKMKEKGDIPEGYSVSREKKERFSLILESASTNQTSMYLCATSKREKLFFGSGTQLSVL.